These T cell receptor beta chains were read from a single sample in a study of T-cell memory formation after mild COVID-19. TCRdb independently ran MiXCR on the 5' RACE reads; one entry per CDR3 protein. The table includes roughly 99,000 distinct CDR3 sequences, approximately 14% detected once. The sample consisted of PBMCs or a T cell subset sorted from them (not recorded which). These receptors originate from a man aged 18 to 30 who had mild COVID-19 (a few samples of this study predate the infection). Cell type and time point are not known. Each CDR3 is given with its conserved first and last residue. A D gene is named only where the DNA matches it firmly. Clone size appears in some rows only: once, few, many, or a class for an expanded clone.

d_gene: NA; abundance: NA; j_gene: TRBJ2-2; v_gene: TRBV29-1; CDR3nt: TGCAGCGGATTGGGAAGGAACACCGGGGAGCTGTTTTTT; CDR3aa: CSGLGRNTGELFF
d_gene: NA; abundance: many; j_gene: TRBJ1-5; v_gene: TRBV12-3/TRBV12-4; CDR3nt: TGTGCCAGCAGTTTAGGGCAGTCCCCCGATCAGCCCCAGCATTTT; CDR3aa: CASSLGQSPDQPQHF
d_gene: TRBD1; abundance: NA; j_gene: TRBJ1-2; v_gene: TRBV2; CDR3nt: TGTGCCAGCAGGGAAGGGACAGGGGATGGCTACACCTTC; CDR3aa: CASREGTGDGYTF
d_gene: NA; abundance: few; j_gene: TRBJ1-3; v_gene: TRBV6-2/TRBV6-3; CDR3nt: TGTGCCAGCACCCTGGAAGACGGTACTGGAAACACCATATATTTT; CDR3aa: CASTLEDGTGNTIYF
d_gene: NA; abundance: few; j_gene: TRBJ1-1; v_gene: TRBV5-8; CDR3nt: TGTGCCAGCAGCTTGGATTGGAACACTGAAGCTTTCTTT; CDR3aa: CASSLDWNTEAFF
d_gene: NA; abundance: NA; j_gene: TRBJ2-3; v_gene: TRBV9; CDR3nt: TGTGCCAGCAGCGTAGAGGAGCAACCGCGGGTGACAGATACGCAGTATTTT; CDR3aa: CASSVEEQPRVTDTQYF
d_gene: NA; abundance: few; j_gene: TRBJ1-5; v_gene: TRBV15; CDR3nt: TGTGCCACCAGCAGAGAAAGGGGGAGCAATCAGCCCCAGCATTTT; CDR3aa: CATSRERGSNQPQHF
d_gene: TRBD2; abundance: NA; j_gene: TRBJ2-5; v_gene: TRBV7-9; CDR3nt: TGTGCCAGCAGCCGTACTAGCGGGGGGCCCTCACAAGAGACCCAGTACTTC; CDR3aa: CASSRTSGGPSQETQYF
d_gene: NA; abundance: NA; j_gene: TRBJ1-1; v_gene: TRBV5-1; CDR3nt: TGCGCCAGCGCCCCACGGAGGGGGAACACTGAAGCTTTCTTT; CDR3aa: CASAPRRGNTEAFF
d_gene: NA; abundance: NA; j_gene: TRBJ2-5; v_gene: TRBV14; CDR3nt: TGTGCCAGCAGCCAATGGACAGTCCAAGAGACCCAGTACTTC; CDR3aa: CASSQWTVQETQYF
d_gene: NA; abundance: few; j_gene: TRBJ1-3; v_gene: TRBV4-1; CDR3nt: TGCGCCAGCAGCCAAGTTCCGTTGGGGAGGGAGACAAGCTCTGGAAACACCATATATTTT; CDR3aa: CASSQVPLGRETSSGNTIYF
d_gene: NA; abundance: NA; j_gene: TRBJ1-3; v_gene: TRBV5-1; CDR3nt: TGCGCCAGCAGCGAAGGGGACTCTGGAAACACCATATATTTT; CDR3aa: CASSEGDSGNTIYF
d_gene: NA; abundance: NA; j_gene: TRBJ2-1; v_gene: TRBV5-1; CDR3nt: TGCGCCAGCAGGGATCTGGGGAGCTCCTACAATGAGCAGTTCTTC; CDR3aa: CASRDLGSSYNEQFF
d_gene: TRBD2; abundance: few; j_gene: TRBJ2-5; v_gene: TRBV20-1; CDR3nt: TGCAGTGCTGGTGGACTAGCGGACTTTGAGACCCAGTACTTC; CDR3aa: CSAGGLADFETQYF
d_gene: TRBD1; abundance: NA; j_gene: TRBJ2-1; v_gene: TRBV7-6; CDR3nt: TGTGCCAGCAGCTTAGCGTACAGGGGACAAGAACGCGATTACAATGAGCAGTTCTTC; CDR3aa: CASSLAYRGQERDYNEQFF
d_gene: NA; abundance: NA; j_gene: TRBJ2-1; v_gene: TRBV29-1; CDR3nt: TGCAGCGTTGAGGCAGAATACCTCAATGAGCAGTTCTTC; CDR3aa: CSVEAEYLNEQFF
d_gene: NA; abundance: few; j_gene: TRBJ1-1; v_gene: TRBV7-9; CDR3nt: NA; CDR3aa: CASSSSTRGEAFF
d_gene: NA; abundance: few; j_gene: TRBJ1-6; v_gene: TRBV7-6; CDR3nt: TGTGCCAGCAGCTTAACTGGGGAAGCATCTTCACCCCTCCACTTT; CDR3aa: CASSLTGEASSPLHF
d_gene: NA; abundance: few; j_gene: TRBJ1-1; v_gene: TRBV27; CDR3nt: TGTGCCAGCAGTTCCTCACCCGACGTAGGGGGGACTGAAGCTTTCTTT; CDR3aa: CASSSSPDVGGTEAFF
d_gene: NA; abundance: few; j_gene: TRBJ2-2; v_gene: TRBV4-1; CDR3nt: TGCGCCAGCAGCCAAGCAGGGGAGGCCGGGGAGCTGTTTTTT; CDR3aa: CASSQAGEAGELFF
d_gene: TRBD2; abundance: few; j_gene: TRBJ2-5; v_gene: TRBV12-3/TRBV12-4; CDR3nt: TGTGCCAGCAGAAGCGGGGGATCGGAGGAGACCCAGTACTTC; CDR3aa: CASRSGGSEETQYF